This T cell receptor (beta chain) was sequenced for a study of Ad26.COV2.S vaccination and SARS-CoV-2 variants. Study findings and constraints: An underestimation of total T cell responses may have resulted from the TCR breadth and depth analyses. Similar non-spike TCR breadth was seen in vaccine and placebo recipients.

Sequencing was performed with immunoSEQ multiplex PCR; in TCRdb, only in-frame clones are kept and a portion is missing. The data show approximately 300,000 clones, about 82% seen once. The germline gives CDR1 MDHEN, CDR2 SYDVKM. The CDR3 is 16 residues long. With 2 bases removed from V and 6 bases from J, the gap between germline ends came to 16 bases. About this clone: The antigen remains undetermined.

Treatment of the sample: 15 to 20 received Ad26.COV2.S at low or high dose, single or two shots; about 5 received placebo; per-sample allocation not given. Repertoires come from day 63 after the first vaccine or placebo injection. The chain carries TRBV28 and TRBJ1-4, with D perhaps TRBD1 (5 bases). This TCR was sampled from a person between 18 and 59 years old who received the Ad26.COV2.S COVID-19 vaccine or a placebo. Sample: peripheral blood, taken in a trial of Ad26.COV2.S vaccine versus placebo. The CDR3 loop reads CASSLLLGAVDEKLFF. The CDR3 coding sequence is TGTGCCAGCAGTTTACTGCTAGGGGCGGTGGATGAAAAACTGTTTTTT.